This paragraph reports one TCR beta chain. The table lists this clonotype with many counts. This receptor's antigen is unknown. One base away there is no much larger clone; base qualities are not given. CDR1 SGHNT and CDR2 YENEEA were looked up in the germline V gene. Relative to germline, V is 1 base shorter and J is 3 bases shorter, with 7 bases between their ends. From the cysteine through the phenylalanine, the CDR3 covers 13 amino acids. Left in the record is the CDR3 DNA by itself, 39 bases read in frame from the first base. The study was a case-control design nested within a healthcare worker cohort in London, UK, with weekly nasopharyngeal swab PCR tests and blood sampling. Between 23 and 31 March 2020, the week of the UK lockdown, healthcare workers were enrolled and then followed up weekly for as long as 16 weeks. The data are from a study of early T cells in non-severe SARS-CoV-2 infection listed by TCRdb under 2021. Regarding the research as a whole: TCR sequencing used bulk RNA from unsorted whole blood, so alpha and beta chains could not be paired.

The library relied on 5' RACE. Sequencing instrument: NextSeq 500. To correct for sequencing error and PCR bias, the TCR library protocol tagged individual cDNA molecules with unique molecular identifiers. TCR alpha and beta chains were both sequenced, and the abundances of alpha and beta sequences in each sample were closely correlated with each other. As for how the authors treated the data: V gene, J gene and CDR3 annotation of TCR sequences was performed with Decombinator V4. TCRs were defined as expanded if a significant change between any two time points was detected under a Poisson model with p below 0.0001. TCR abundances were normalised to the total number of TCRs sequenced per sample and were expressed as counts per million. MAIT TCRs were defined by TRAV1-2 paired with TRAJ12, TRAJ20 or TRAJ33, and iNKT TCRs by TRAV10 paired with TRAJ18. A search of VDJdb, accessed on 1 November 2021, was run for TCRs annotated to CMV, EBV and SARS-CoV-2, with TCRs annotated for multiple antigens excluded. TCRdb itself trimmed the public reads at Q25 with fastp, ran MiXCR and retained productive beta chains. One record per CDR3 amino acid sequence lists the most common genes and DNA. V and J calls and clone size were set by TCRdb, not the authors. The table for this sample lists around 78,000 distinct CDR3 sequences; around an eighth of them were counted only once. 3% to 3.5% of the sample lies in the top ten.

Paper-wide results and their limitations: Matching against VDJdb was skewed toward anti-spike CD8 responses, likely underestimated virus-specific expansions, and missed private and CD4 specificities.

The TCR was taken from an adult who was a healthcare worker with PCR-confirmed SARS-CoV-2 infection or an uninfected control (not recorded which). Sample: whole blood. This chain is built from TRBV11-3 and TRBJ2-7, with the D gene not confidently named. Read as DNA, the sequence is TGTGCCAGCAGCTTAGCGTCCGGCTACGAGCAGTACTTC. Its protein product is CASSLASGYEQYF.